This TCR beta chain was identified during a study of cytotoxic CD8 clonotypes in ibrutinib-treated CLL. The data were produced by immunoSEQ multiplex PCR, yet TCRdb's version contains in-frame clones alone and is incomplete. This table has approximately 320,000 clones, 67% appearing once. Germline-derived CDR1 and CDR2 are LNHDA and SQIVND (reference sequence). V dropped 5 bases and J dropped 1 base, with 15 bases sitting between them. The CDR3 contains 16 residues. This clone was observed a few times. The source is a human donor with chronic lymphocytic leukemia. The chain links TRBV19 to TRBJ2-4; no reliable D call. The specimen was PBMCs, collected after 36 months of ibrutinib treatment. CDR3 sequence reads: CASSPPLRAAKNIQYF. The CDR3 DNA is TGTGCCAGTAGTCCACCCTTGCGTGCGGCCAAAAACATTCAGTACTTC.